A selection of T cell receptor beta chains follows, all from one sample in a study of shared clonotypes between healthy human individuals. The method was immunoSEQ multiplex PCR; TCRdb's version includes in-frame clones alone and lacks a portion of them. The sample lists about 1 million clones, about 75% occurring once. Input material: memory CD4+ T cells sorted from blood. The receptors come from a man in his late teens or twenties in good health. The CDR3 runs from the conserved cysteine through the conserved F or W.

j_call v_call cdr3_aa
TRBJ1-5 TRBV27 CASSPRGEGGQPQHF
TRBJ1-6 TRBV19 CASSIILGYSPLHF
TRBJ2-1 TRBV7-2 CASSNRPGGYEQFF
TRBJ2-7 TRBV6-1 CASTRGGSSYF
TRBJ2-7 TRBV19 CASSRRHQRPSYEQYF
TRBJ2-7 TRBV5-1 CASSFSRGVSDEQYF
TRBJ2-5 TRBV5-1 CASSLGGSETQYF
TRBJ2-7 TRBV2 CASNLNPGHLKSSEQYF
TRBJ1-6 TRBV7-9 CASSPQVAYNSPLHF
TRBJ2-1 TRBV2 CASSGLATYNEQFF
TRBJ2-2 TRBV6-5 CASTPHTGELFF
TRBJ2-1 TRBV5-1 CASSLEGVGGRNEQFF
TRBJ1-3 TRBV7-8 CASSLVGDSGNTIYF
TRBJ2-7 TRBV19 CASSTSPGPYEQYF
TRBJ2-2 TRBV30 CAWGQGAGELFF
TRBJ2-3 TRBV14 CASSPKRGRGRIDTQYF
. TRBV6-5 CASSYGQGALSEQYF
TRBJ1-3 TRBV13 CASSFFTDSGNTIYF
TRBJ2-5 TRBV7-7 CASSLGLQETQYF
TRBJ2-6 TRBV5-8 CASTLQGAGANVLTF
TRBJ2-6 TRBV7-2 CASSFGGTGANVLTF
TRBJ1-1 TRBV7-8 CASSPPAPGAFF
TRBJ2-7 TRBV5-1 CASSFKNRGVRSYEQYF
TRBJ1-2 TRBV5-1 CASSLSGDGYTF
TRBJ2-5 TRBV27 CASSLRRGAETQYF
TRBJ1-6 TRBV2 CASSEMALNSPLHF
TRBJ2-3 TRBV7-8 CVSSLARSGGRTDTQYF
TRBJ2-5 TRBV14 CASSQARRETQYF
TRBJ1-4 TRBV4-3 CASSQDPEINEKLFF
TRBJ2-1 TRBV19 CASRELAGGWNEQFF
TRBJ2-2 TRBV2 CASAQRLAGAGELFF
TRBJ1-4 TRBV9 CASSVKAINEKLFF
TRBJ2-7 TRBV7-9 CASSLAVEQYF
TRBJ2-1 TRBV29-1 CSVDPRPPYNEQFF
TRBJ1-5 TRBV27 CASSLTRNQPQHF
TRBJ2-7 TRBV19 CASSTDRSYEQYF
TRBJ2-7 TRBV6-6 CASSSGTGKIYEQYF
TRBJ1-2 TRBV5-4 CASSSIDRDRDAYGYTF
TRBJ1-2 TRBV18 CASSPAGQNYGYTF
TRBJ1-2 TRBV28 CASSLQGGGYTF
TRBJ2-7 TRBV7-2 CASSLTSGRWYF
TRBJ2-7 TRBV6-1 CASSEGGLAPYEQYF
TRBJ1-2 TRBV28 CASSFGGRRGYTF
TRBJ2-7 TRBV6-1 CASREQANPFYEQYF
TRBJ2-2 TRBV5-4 CASSSGASNGELFF
TRBJ2-3 TRBV5-4 CASSGRGGNTDTQYF
TRBJ2-5 TRBV30 CAWRTEGRGGETQYF
TRBJ1-5 TRBV7-2 CASSPTGGQPQHF